A selection of T cell receptor beta chains follows, all from one sample in a study of CD8+ T cells in alopecia areata. The protocol was immunoSEQ multiplex PCR, while the TCRdb copy is restricted to in-frame clones and leaves out a portion. The sample consists of under 70,000 clones, roughly 60% of them appearing once. The specimen was CD8+ T cells sorted from blood, collected at week 0. These receptors were collected from a human donor with alopecia areata. The CDR3 runs from the conserved cysteine through the conserved F or W. Each record gives: J gene, V gene, clone size, D gene, CDR3 protein, CDR3 DNA. D genes are given only for firm matches. Expanded clones are given a class, and other clones once, few, many or no size at all.

TRBJ2-1 TRBV14 few NA CASSPRWRGPEQFF TGTGCCAGCAGCCCCCGCTGGCGGGGCCCTGAGCAGTTCTTC
TRBJ2-5 TRBV5-4 once TRBD2 CASSSIAGPGETQYF TGTGCCAGCAGCTCTATAGCGGGCCCAGGGGAGACCCAGTACTTC
TRBJ2-2 TRBV28 NA NA CASSWGSGELFF TGTGCCAGCAGTTGGGGCAGCGGGGAGCTGTTTTTT
TRBJ2-3 TRBV29-1 NA NA CSVGGTVTSTDTQYF TGCAGCGTTGGGGGGACGGTGACTAGCACAGATACGCAGTATTTT
TRBJ2-1 TRBV2 many NA CASSDSGEQFF TGTGCCAGCAGTGATTCGGGTGAGCAGTTCTTC
TRBJ2-7 TRBV10-3 few NA CAISESTGQSYEQYF TGTGCCATCAGTGAGTCAACAGGACAGTCCTACGAGCAGTACTTC
TRBJ2-7 TRBV5-4 few TRBD1 CASSPGQGVAYEQYF TGTGCCAGCAGCCCGGGACAGGGAGTTGCCTACGAGCAGTACTTC
TRBJ2-2 TRBV19 once NA CASSRDNTGELFF TGTGCCAGTAGTAGGGATAACACCGGGGAGCTGTTTTTT
TRBJ2-3 TRBV30 NA TRBD2 CAWGLAGSTDTQYF TGTGCCTGGGGACTAGCGGGCAGCACAGATACGCAGTATTTT
TRBJ2-7 TRBV5-1 NA NA CASSLAVTGFYEQYF TGCGCCAGCAGCTTGGCTGTGACAGGTTTCTACGAGCAGTACTTC
TRBJ2-1 TRBV5-6 NA TRBD2 CASSLDLAGNSYNEQFF TGTGCCAGCAGCTTGGATCTAGCGGGCAACTCCTACAATGAGCAGTTCTTC
TRBJ2-7 TRBV27 NA NA CASSPWTESSYEQYF TGTGCCAGCAGTCCCTGGACAGAGAGCTCCTACGAGCAGTACTTC
TRBJ2-7 TRBV5-1 NA NA CASSIPTVYRGEQYF TGCGCCAGCAGCATCCCGACAGTCTACCGGGGCGAGCAGTACTTC
TRBJ1-1 TRBV7-6 once NA CASSSPGGRTEAFF TGTGCCAGCAGCTCTCCGGGGGGACGGACTGAAGCTTTCTTT
TRBJ2-7 TRBV5-1 NA TRBD1 CASSLDDRGVFDEQYF TGCGCCAGCAGCTTGGACGACAGGGGAGTTTTCGACGAGCAGTACTTC
TRBJ2-7 TRBV13 NA NA CASSLGYEQYF TGTGCCAGCAGCTTAGGCTACGAGCAGTACTTC
TRBJ1-5 TRBV5-1 NA NA CASSLRGDSNQPQHF TGCGCCAGCAGCTTGAGGGGGGACAGCAATCAGCCCCAGCATTTT
TRBJ1-1 TRBV5-5 NA NA CASSFVTTNTEAFF TGTGCCAGCAGCTTTGTGACTACGAACACTGAAGCTTTCTTT
TRBJ1-2 TRBV5-1 NA TRBD1 CASSLTGQGDYGYTF TGCGCCAGCAGCTTGACGGGACAGGGGGACTATGGCTACACCTTC
TRBJ2-7 TRBV7-9 once TRBD1 CASSRDSLYEQYF TGTGCCAGCAGTAGGGACAGCCTTTACGAGCAGTACTTC
TRBJ2-7 TRBV29-1 NA NA CSVDSYYEQYF TGCAGCGTTGATTCCTATTACGAGCAGTACTTC
TRBJ1-1 TRBV9 NA NA CASSAEASEAFF TGTGCCAGCAGCGCCGAGGCCTCTGAAGCTTTCTTT
TRBJ2-5 TRBV27 NA TRBD2 CASSLLAGGQETQYF TGTGCCAGCAGTTTGCTAGCGGGGGGGCAGGAGACCCAGTACTTC
TRBJ1-2 TRBV7-9 NA TRBD1 CASSSTRDDRGPNYGYTF TGTGCCAGCAGCTCGACACGGGATGACAGGGGCCCTAACTATGGCTACACCTTC
TRBJ2-1 TRBV9 NA NA CASSPRGGEPTYNEQFF TGTGCCAGCAGTCCAAGAGGGGGAGAGCCGACCTACAATGAGCAGTTCTTC
TRBJ2-7 TRBV7-6 NA NA CASSPGGGYEQYF TGTGCCAGCAGCCCCGGCGGCGGCTACGAGCAGTACTTC
TRBJ1-4 TRBV29-1 few TRBD1 CSVEDRQGGKLFF TGCAGCGTTGAAGATCGACAGGGGGGAAAACTGTTTTTT
TRBJ2-2 TRBV4-3 NA NA CASSQSYGELFF TGCGCCAGCAGCCAAAGTTACGGGGAGCTGTTTTTT
TRBJ1-2 TRBV7-9 once NA CASSLGQLNTF TGTGCCAGCAGCTTAGGACAGCTGAACACCTTC
TRBJ2-1 TRBV6-5 NA NA CASSYSRFSNEQFF TGTGCCAGCAGTTACTCGAGGTTCTCCAATGAGCAGTTCTTC
TRBJ2-2 TRBV13 large NA CASSFEGVSTGELFF TGTGCCAGCAGCTTCGAGGGGGTGAGCACCGGGGAGCTGTTTTTT
TRBJ2-5 TRBV4-1 NA TRBD2 CASSHWTSGGLQETQYF TGCGCCAGCAGCCATTGGACTAGCGGGGGGCTCCAAGAGACCCAGTACTTC
TRBJ1-1 TRBV27 NA NA CASSVGTANTEAFF TGTGCCAGCAGTGTGGGGACGGCGAACACTGAAGCTTTCTTT
TRBJ2-1 TRBV2 NA TRBD2 CASSEHPSGPVVDNEQFF TGTGCCAGCAGTGAACATCCTAGCGGGCCTGTAGTGGACAATGAGCAGTTCTTC
TRBJ2-7 TRBV4-3 few TRBD1 CASSQGAGQGAYEQYF TGCGCCAGCAGCCAAGGTGCGGGACAGGGTGCCTACGAGCAGTACTTC
TRBJ2-1 TRBV9 NA TRBD2 CASSVGGTSGSRYNEQFF TGTGCCAGCAGCGTTGGCGGGACTAGCGGGAGCCGTTACAATGAGCAGTTCTTC
TRBJ2-5 TRBV6-5 NA NA CASSYEGVTQYF TGTGCCAGCAGTTACGAGGGTGTGACCCAGTACTTC
TRBJ1-1 TRBV28 NA TRBD1 CASSRMTGVTEAFF TGTGCCAGCAGTCGTATGACAGGGGTGACTGAAGCTTTCTTT
TRBJ2-5 TRBV18 NA NA CASSPDYQETQYF TGTGCCAGCTCACCGGACTACCAAGAGACCCAGTACTTC
TRBJ2-3 TRBV27 NA TRBD2 CASGFRTSGASTDTQYF TGTGCCAGCGGTTTTCGGACTAGCGGGGCCAGCACAGATACGCAGTATTTT
TRBJ2-5 TRBV4-1 NA TRBD2 CASSQDRLAGAETQYF TGCGCCAGCAGCCAAGATCGGCTAGCGGGAGCGGAGACCCAGTACTTC
TRBJ2-3 TRBV7-8 few NA CASSLGRLAPTDTQYF TGTGCCAGCAGCCTGGGGAGGCTAGCTCCCACAGATACGCAGTATTTT